The 3 T cell receptor beta chains listed next were all sequenced from one sample in a study of blood T cells in healthy people across ages. With a J-beta primer mix and a sample-barcoded 5' primer, a second PCR ran roughly 6 to 12 cycles. TCRdb reprocessed the 5' RACE reads via MiXCR and lists one record per CDR3 protein. Of some 930,000 distinct CDR3 sequences in the sample, 25% to 35% were seen once. This same sample was also part of a study on T cells of mothers and their children.

Sequencing used blood. These receptor sequences come from a woman aged 40 to 50 in good health.

V usage is TRBV5-6 and J usage is TRBJ2-7, with TRBD2 matching 10 bases. The germline CDR1 and CDR2 sequences are SGHDT and YYEEEE. V shed 6 bases, J shed 10 bases, and the junction held 10 bases outside the gene matches. The CDR3 has 13 amino acids. As DNA, the CDR3 is TGTGCCAGCATAAGAATAGCGGGGGGACCCCAGTACTTC. Translating gives CASIRIAGGPQYF.

This clonotype was seen a few times. This rearrangement joins TRBV6-5 to TRBJ2-3, with 7 nucleotides matching TRBD2. The ends lost 2 bases at V and 4 bases at J; junction bases unmatched: 0. Germline CDR1 is MNHEY and CDR2 is SVGAGI. The CDR3 totals 13 residues. DNA of the CDR3: TGTGCCAGCAGTTACGGACTAGCAGATACGCAGTATTTT. Its protein product is CASSYGLADTQYF.

About this clonotype itself: The junction does not match germline at one end; this may be a read error. The V call is TRBV6-5, the J call TRBJ1-1; D not resolved. Per the germline V gene, CDR1 is MNHEY and CDR2 is SVGAGI. This CDR3 spans 13 amino acids. The CDR3 region has the DNA TGTGCCACCGCGGCGGTTTGGAACACTGGAGCTTTCTTT. The encoded protein is CATAAVWNTGAFF.